This TCR beta chain was documented in a study of shared clonotypes between healthy human individuals. The repertoire was sequenced with immunoSEQ multiplex PCR; TCRdb's copy has only in-frame clones and lacks some. The sample lists fewer than 600,000 clones; roughly 80% were seen once. With 6 bases removed from V and 8 bases from J, the gap between germline ends came to 17 bases. This CDR3 spans 14 amino acids. This clone was picked up many times. The TCR was taken from a woman between 40 and 55 years old in good health. Some clones in this sample may be carry-over from other donors' samples. Material: PBMCs. The chain employs TRBV23-1 and TRBJ1-5, with D possibly being TRBD1 (6 bases). TRBV23-1 is an open reading frame whose function is uncertain. As DNA, the CDR3 is TGCGCCAGCAGGGGGGGCGCCCAAAATAAGCCCCAGCATTTT. This translates into CASRGGAQNKPQHF.